Listed below are T cell receptor beta chains from one sample, sequenced in a study of early T cells in non-severe SARS-CoV-2 infection. TCRdb independently ran MiXCR on the 5' RACE reads; one entry per CDR3 protein. The table lists approximately 64,000 distinct CDR3 sequences, 20% to 25% of them singletons, with 15% to 20% in the top ten. The sequenced sample was whole blood, obtained at baseline. The receptors were gathered from an adult who was a healthcare worker with PCR-confirmed SARS-CoV-2 infection or an uninfected control (not recorded which). The conserved cysteine and the conserved F or W are not part of the CDR3 here.

v_gene: TRBV30; CDR3aa: ARMNRGSNYGYT
v_gene: TRBV12-3/TRBV12-4; CDR3aa: ASTWREGELF
v_gene: TRBV6-1; CDR3aa: ASSAPGGFNEKLF
v_gene: TRBV10-2; CDR3aa: ASSGTGELF
v_gene: TRBV27; CDR3aa: ASNSRKEVIDGYT
v_gene: TRBV5-1; CDR3aa: ASSLGHSNTGELF
v_gene: TRBV6-5; CDR3aa: ASSDRWYSSPLH
v_gene: TRBV12-3/TRBV12-4; CDR3aa: ASSLGRGAEQY
v_gene: TRBV12-3/TRBV12-4; CDR3aa: ASNEGEETQY
v_gene: TRBV4-2; CDR3aa: ASSQDTGGNEQF
v_gene: TRBV7-9; CDR3aa: ASSSLTGNTEVF
v_gene: TRBV30; CDR3aa: AWSVQSGTDTQY
v_gene: TRBV5-1; CDR3aa: ASSLGGQESSYEQY
v_gene: TRBV7-2; CDR3aa: ASSRSSGSDTQY
v_gene: TRBV2; CDR3aa: ASSSEKNTEAF
v_gene: TRBV7-6; CDR3aa: ASRLFDGELF
v_gene: TRBV7-9; CDR3aa: APGTVLSGANVLT
v_gene: TRBV20-1; CDR3aa: SARLGNRGNEQF
v_gene: TRBV5-1; CDR3aa: ASSFRGNSPLH
v_gene: TRBV21-1; CDR3aa: ASREGQETQY
v_gene: TRBV20-1; CDR3aa: SARRQGYPAGEAF
v_gene: TRBV11-2; CDR3aa: ASSLGGTRRETQY
v_gene: TRBV6-6; CDR3aa: ASGHDRDPQYGYT
v_gene: TRBV19; CDR3aa: ASTRQGFNQPQH
v_gene: TRBV12-3/TRBV12-4; CDR3aa: ASSFAGELF
v_gene: TRBV27; CDR3aa: ASSPGAGVNNEQF
v_gene: TRBV2; CDR3aa: ASSEGGRRQETQY
v_gene: TRBV7-2; CDR3aa: ASSLAANSEETQY
v_gene: TRBV7-6; CDR3aa: ASSVGQGQLF
v_gene: TRBV18; CDR3aa: ASSQAPGTEAF
v_gene: TRBV5-1; CDR3aa: ASSLSGDYGYT
v_gene: TRBV30; CDR3aa: AWSNGYEQY
v_gene: TRBV9; CDR3aa: ASKSGLGEDTQY
v_gene: TRBV5-1; CDR3aa: ASSLRAGANVLT
v_gene: TRBV30; CDR3aa: AWVRRDRVTSPLH
v_gene: TRBV20-1; CDR3aa: SASRLAGGSKETQY
v_gene: TRBV9; CDR3aa: ASSQFGLGTWDEQF
v_gene: TRBV5-1; CDR3aa: ASSGGTARRGYT
v_gene: TRBV6-1; CDR3aa: ASDWSGGPGETQY
v_gene: TRBV12-3/TRBV12-4; CDR3aa: ASSEGRASYEQY
v_gene: TRBV12-3/TRBV12-4; CDR3aa: ASRGTGGSGANVLT
v_gene: TRBV12-3/TRBV12-4; CDR3aa: ASRRGSVNTEAF
v_gene: TRBV1; CDR3aa: TSSQGPLTGNQETQY